The present entry profiles one T cell receptor (beta chain) with its context. There is no known antigen for this receptor. No base qualities exist here, and no much larger clone lies one base off it. The record originates from a study of shared clonotypes between healthy human individuals (TCRdb year 2020). General notes on the study: The cohort comprised a couple of women and a few men aged 18 to 49 years. For each donor, CD4 naive and CD4 memory were each run on three plates, CD8 naive on two plates, and CD8 memory on one plate. Between about 0.8 and 9 billion PBMCs per donor were obtained by leukapheresis. To estimate repertoire size and how much clonotypes are shared between individuals, the study performed deep sequencing of blood TCR repertoires from roughly five healthy adults. To increase sequencing depth and limit assay-specific biases, TCR repertoire library preparation and sequencing were carried out by different laboratories using diverse techniques.

The CDR3 sequence holds 15 residues, the cysteine and phenylalanine included. Only the CDR3 DNA stays, 45 bases, in frame from base 1. Per the germline V gene, KGHSH is the CDR1 and LQKENI is the CDR2. Trimming takes 1 base from V and 4 bases from J, and the germline ends sit 14 bases apart. TCR CDR3 regions were amplified from genomic DNA by multiplex PCR using the deep immunoSEQ assay. Extracted genomic DNA from each cell subset was distributed evenly across all wells of several immunoSEQ 96-well plates, and each plate was treated as a replicate. For sorted subsets, approximately 190 ng genomic DNA, equal to tens of thousands of T cell genomes, was loaded into each replicate PCR. The purified libraries were quantified using a Qubit 3.0 fluorometer, sized with a Bioanalyzer 2100, and then quantified again using the KAPA Library Quantification kit. Each immunoSEQ 96-well plate was sequenced on its own single-read 150-cycle Illumina NextSeq 550 flow cell. Turning to the authors' computational methods: Because only junctional sequences without quality scores were contained in the immunoSEQ output, filtering matching that applied to full-length reads could not be performed. To assign V/J genes and CDR3, sequences were annotated using PyIR, a Python wrapper for IgBLAST v1.9, with IMGT germline references. Reads were removed for weak V/J assignments (E-value above 1e-6), missing CDR3, stop codons, out-of-frame junctions, or ambiguous translated residues. V3J clonotypes were defined as sequences sharing an identical inferred V gene, J gene, and CDR3 amino acid sequence. Percentage overlap between repertoires was computed as shared unique clonotypes divided by the size of the smaller repertoire. Three approaches were used to assess repertoire richness: RTK rarefaction, the Chao1 estimator, and Recon v2.1 estimates of unobserved clonotypes. OLGA was used to compute generation probabilities for all TCRbeta clonotypes that the gDNA method yielded from a handful of donors. Held by TCRdb, this immuneACCESS table contains in-frame sequences only and omits some clones. Under half of the omission traces to an unresolved V gene where checked; the cause of the rest is unknown. V and J calls and clone size follow that table, whereas D and trimming were derived from the DNA. In this sample the table shows some 2,100,000 clones, nearly 97% of which occur a single time. Clones ranked in the top ten supply roughly 0.13% of the sample.

What the work shows at the level of the full study, not this receptor alone: Rarefaction of sorted-subset datasets indicated incomplete sequencing despite the large sequencing depth. Compared with non-shared clonotypes, the clonotypes found in all four sorted-subset donors had higher generation probabilities. Because the study included a small number of donors, the genetic and exposure-history diversity represented was limited. Across several donors, 5% to 6% of naive CD4, 3% to 4% of naive CD8, about 2% of memory CD4, and 0.3% to 0.45% of memory CD8 clonotypes were shared. Sampling was restricted to blood, and TCR repertoires in tissues likely differ from the TCR repertoires found in blood. Pairwise subsampling indicated that sequencing depth was expected to affect the degree of clonotype sharing among donors. Estimated clonotype richness was generally larger for naive than for memory subsets.

Healthy HIV-negative adults with no recently reported acute infections or vaccinations were included as donors. All donors were Caucasian adults living in Nashville, Tennessee, USA. CD4+ T cells were enriched through magnetic negative selection, after which naive cells were positively selected on CD45RA and the remaining negative fraction served as the memory subset. After blood collection by leukapheresis, PBMCs were isolated using Ficoll-Histopaque density gradient centrifugation and then cryopreserved in the vapor phase of liquid nitrogen. Analytical flow cytometry was used to check the purity and quantity of each magnetically sorted T cell population. Genomic DNA was isolated from every sorted fraction and measured by UV absorbance on a Nanodrop 2000c.

Sample: naive CD4+ T cells sorted from blood. The cell subset or site label on this specimen signifies: CD45RA+ positively selected. The rearrangement joined TRBV18 to TRBJ2-7; matching of 6 bases hints at TRBD2 as the D gene. The clonotype was recovered from a man in his late teens or twenties in good health. The CDR3 region has the sequence CASSPRKGGRYEQYF. The base sequence is TGTGCCAGCTCACCACGGAAAGGAGGGCGTTACGAGCAGTACTTC.